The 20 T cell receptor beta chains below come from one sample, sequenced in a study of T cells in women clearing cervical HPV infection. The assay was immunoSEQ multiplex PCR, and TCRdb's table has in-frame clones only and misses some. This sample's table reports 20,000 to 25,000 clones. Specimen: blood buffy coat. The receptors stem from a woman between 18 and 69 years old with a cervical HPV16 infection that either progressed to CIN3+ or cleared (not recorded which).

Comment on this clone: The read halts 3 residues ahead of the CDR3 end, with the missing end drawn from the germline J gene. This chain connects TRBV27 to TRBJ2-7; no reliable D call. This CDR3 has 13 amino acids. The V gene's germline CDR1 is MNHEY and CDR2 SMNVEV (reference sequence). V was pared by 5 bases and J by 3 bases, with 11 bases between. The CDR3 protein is CASSPQVNYEQYF. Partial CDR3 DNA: TGTGCCAGCAGTCCTCAGGTGAACTACGAG.

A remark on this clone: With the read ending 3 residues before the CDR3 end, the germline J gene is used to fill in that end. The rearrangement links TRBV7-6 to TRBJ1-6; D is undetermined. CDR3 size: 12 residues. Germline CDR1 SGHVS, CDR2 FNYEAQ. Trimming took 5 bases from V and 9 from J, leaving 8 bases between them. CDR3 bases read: TGTGCCAGCAGCGCCGGTCCTTCACCC. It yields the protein CASSAGPSP. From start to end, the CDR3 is CASSAGPSPLHF.

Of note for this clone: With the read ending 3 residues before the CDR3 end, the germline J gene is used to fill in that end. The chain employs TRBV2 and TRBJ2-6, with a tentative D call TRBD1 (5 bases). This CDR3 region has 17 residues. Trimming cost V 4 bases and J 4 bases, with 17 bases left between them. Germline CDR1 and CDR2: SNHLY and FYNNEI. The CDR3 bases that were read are TGTGCCAGCAGTGTACCCTCAGTTGGGGCCGGGGCCAACGTC. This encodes CASSVPSVGAGANV. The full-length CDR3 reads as CASSVPSVGAGANVLTF.

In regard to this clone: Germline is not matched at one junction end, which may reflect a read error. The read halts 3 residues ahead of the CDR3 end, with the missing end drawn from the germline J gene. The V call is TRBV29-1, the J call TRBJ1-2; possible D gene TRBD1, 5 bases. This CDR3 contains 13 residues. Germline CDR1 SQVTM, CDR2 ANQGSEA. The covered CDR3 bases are TGCAGCGTTTATCAGGACACAAACTATGTC. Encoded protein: CSVYQDTNYV. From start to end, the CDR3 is CSVYQDTNYVYTF.

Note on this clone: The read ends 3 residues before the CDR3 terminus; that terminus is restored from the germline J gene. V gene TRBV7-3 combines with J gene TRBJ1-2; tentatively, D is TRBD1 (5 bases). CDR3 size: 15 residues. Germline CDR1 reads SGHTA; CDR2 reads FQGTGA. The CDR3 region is CASSLSGLAGRDYTF. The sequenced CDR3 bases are TGTGCCAGCAGCTTAAGCGGCCTAGCGGGACGCGAC. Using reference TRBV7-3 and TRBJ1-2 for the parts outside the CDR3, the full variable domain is GAGVSQTPSNKVTEKGKYVELRCDPISGHTALYWYRQSLGQGPEFLIYFQGTGAADDSGLPNDRFFAVRPEGSVSTLKIQRTERGDSAVYLCASSLSGLAGRDYTFGSGTRLTVV.

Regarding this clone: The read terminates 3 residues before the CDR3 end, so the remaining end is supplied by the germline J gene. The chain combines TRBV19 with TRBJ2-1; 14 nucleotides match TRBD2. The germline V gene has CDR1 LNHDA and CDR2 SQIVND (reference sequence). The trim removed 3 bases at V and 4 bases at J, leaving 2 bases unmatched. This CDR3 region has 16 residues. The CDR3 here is CASSIWTSGRYNEQFF. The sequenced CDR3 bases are TGTGCCAGTAGTATCTGGACTAGCGGGAGGTACAATGAG.

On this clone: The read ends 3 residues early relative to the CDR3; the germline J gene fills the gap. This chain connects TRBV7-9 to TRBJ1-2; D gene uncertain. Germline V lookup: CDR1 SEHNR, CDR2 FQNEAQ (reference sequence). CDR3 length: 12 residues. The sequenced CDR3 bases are TGTGCCAGCAGCTTCACTGTGCACGAC. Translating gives CASSFTVHD. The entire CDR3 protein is CASSFTVHDYTF.

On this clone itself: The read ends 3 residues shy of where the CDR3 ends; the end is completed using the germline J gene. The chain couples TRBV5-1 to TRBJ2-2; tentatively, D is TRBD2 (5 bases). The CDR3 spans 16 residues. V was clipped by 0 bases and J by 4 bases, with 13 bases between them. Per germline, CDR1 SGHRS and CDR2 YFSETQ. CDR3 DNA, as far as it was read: TGCGCCAGCAGCTTGGAAGGACTCGGGGTCACCGGGGAG. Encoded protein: CASSLEGLGVTGE. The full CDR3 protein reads CASSLEGLGVTGELFF.

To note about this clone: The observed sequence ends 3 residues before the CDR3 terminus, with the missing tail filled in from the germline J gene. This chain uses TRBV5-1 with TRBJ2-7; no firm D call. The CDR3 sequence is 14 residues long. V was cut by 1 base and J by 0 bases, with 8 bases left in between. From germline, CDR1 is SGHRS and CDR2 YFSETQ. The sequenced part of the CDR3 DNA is TGCGCCAGCAGCTTGCAGGCCTCCTCCTACGAG. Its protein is CASSLQASSYE. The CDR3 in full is CASSLQASSYEQYF. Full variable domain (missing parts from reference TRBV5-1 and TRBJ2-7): KAGVTQTPRYLIKTRGQQVTLSCSPISGHRSVSWYQQTPGQGLQFLFEYFSETQRNKGNFPGRFSGRQFSNSRSEMNVSTLELGDSALYLCASSLQASSYEQYFGPGTRLTVT.

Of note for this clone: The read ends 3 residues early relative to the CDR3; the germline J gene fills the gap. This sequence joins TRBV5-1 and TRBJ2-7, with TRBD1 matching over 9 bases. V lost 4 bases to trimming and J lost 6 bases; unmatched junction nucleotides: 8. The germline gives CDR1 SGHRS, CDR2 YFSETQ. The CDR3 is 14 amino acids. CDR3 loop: CASSPRTGVGEQYF. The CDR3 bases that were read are TGCGCCAGCAGCCCCCGGACAGGGGTTGGCGAG.

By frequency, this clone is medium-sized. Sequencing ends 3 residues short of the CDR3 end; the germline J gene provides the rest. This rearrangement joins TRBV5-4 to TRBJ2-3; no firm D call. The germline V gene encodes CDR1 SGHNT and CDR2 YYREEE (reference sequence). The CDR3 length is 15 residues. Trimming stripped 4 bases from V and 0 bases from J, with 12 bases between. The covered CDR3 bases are TGTGCCAGCAGCCCCGACTCCCCTAGCACAGATACG. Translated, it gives CASSPDSPSTDT. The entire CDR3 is CASSPDSPSTDTQYF.

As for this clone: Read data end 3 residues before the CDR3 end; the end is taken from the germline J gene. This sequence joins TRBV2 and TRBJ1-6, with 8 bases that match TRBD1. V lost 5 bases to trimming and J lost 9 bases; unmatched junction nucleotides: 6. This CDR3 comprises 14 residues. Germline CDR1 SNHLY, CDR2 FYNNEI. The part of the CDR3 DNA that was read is TGTGCCAGCAGTTTGGGACAGGCCGGTTCACCC. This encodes CASSLGQAGSP. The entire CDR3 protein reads CASSLGQAGSPLHF.

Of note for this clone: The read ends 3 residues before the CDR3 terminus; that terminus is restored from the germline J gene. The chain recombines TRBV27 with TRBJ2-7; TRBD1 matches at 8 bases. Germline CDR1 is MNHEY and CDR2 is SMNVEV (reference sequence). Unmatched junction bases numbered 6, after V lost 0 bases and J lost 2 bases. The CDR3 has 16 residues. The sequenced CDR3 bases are TGTGCCAGCAGTTTATCGATGACAGGGGTGGCCTACGAG. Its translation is CASSLSMTGVAYE. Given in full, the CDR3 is CASSLSMTGVAYEQYF.

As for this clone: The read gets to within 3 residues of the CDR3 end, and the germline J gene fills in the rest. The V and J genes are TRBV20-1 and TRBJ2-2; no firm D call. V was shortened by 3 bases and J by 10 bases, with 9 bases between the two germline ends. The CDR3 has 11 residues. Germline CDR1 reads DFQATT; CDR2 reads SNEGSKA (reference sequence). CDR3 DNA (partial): TGCAGTGCTAGTTTGGGCGAGGAG. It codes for CSASLGEE. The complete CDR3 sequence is CSASLGEELFF.

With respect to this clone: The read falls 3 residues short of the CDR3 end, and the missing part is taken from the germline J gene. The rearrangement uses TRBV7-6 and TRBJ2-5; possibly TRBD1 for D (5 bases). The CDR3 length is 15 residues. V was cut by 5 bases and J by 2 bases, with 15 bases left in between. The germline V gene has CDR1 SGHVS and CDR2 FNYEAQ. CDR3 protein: CASSPYTGYQETQYF. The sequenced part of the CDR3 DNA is TGTGCCAGCAGCCCATATACAGGCTATCAAGAGACC.

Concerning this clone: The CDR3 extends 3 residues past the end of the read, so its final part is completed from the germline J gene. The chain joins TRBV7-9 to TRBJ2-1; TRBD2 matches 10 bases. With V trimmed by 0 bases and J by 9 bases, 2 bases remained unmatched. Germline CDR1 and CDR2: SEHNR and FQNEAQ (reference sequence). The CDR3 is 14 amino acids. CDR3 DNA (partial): TGTGCCAGCAGCTTAGCACTAGCGGGAAGTGAG. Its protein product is CASSLALAGSE. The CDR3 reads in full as CASSLALAGSEQFF.

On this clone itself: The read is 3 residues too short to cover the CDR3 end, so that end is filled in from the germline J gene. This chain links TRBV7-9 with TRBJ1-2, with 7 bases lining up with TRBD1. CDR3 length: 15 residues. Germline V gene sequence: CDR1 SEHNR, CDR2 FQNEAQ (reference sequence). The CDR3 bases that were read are TGTGCCAGCAGCTTAGGTCAGACAGGGCGTTACGGC. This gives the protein CASSLGQTGRYG. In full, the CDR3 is CASSLGQTGRYGYTF.

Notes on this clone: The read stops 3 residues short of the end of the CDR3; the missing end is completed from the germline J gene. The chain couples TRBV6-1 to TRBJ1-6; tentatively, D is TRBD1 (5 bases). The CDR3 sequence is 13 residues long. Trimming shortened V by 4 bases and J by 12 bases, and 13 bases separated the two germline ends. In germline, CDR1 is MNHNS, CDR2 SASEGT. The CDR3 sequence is CASSGTYSGPLHF. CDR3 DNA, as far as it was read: TGTGCCAGCAGTGGGACATATTCTGGACCC.

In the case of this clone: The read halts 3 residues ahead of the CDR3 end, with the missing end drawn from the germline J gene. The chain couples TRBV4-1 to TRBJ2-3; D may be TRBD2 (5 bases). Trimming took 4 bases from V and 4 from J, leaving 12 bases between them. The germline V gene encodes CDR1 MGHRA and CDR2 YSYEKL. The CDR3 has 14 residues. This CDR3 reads CASSPFPGSDTQYF. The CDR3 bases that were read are TGCGCCAGCAGCCCCTTCCCGGGGTCAGATACG.

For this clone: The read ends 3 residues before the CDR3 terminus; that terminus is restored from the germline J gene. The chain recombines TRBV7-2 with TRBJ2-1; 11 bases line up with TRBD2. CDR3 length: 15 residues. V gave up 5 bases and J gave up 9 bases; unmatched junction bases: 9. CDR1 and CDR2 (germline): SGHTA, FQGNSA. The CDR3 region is CASSPQGLAVSEQFF. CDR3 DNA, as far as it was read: TGTGCCAGCAGCCCCCAGGGACTAGCGGTGAGTGAG.